Listed below are T cell receptor beta chains from one sample, sequenced in a study of blood T cell repertoires in COVID-19. Libraries were prepared by immunoSEQ multiplex PCR; TCRdb keeps only in-frame clonotypes and omits some of them. The table shows approximately 150,000 clones, with about 92% occurring only once. The sample comprised peripheral blood. The receptors were sampled from a human donor in a cohort sampled during active COVID-19. CDR3s include the opening cysteine and the closing phenylalanine or tryptophan. Fields, in order: clone size, J gene, V gene, D gene, CDR3 DNA, CDR3 protein. The D gene is left open where the match is weak. Only some rows state a clone size, as once, few, many or a class for expanded clones.

clone_size: once
j_call: TRBJ1-2
v_call: TRBV2
d_call: NA
cdr3_nt: TGTGCCAGCAGTGAACCACAGGGTTACGGATATGGCTACACCTTC
cdr3_aa: CASSEPQGYGYGYTF

clone_size: NA
j_call: TRBJ2-7
v_call: TRBV7-8
d_call: TRBD2
cdr3_nt: TGTGCCAGCAGCTTATTAGGCGGGGGGGCCTCCTTTACCTACGAGCAGTACTTC
cdr3_aa: CASSLLGGGASFTYEQYF

clone_size: NA
j_call: TRBJ1-1
v_call: TRBV29-1
d_call: TRBD1
cdr3_nt: TGCAGCGTTAACAGGGGGGGTTTGAACACTGAAGCTTTCTTT
cdr3_aa: CSVNRGGLNTEAFF

clone_size: once
j_call: TRBJ2-7
v_call: TRBV19
d_call: TRBD1
cdr3_nt: TGTGCCAGTAGTAGAAAAGGGACAGTCCTCTACGAGCAGTACTTC
cdr3_aa: CASSRKGTVLYEQYF

clone_size: NA
j_call: TRBJ2-2
v_call: TRBV7-8
d_call: TRBD2
cdr3_nt: TGTGCCAGCAGCTTAGCTGAGGCCAGCGGGGGCCCGAACACCGGGGAGCTGTTTTTT
cdr3_aa: CASSLAEASGGPNTGELFF

clone_size: NA
j_call: TRBJ2-7
v_call: TRBV29-1
d_call: TRBD2
cdr3_nt: TGCAGCGTTGATGGTGCTAGCGGGGCCACCTACGAGCAGTACTTC
cdr3_aa: CSVDGASGATYEQYF

clone_size: once
j_call: TRBJ2-1
v_call: TRBV4-2
d_call: TRBD2
cdr3_nt: TGTGCCAGCAGCCAAAGCGGGGGGGCCTCCTCCTACAATGAGCAGTTCTTC
cdr3_aa: CASSQSGGASSYNEQFF

clone_size: NA
j_call: TRBJ1-1
v_call: TRBV10-3
d_call: NA
cdr3_nt: TGTGCCATCAGTGAGTCGGTAGGATGGGACTGGAACACTGAAGCTTTCTTT
cdr3_aa: CAISESVGWDWNTEAFF

clone_size: once
j_call: TRBJ1-4
v_call: TRBV9
d_call: NA
cdr3_nt: TGTGCCAGCAGCGTAGCCGGGGGGGCAACTAATGAAAAACTGTTTTTT
cdr3_aa: CASSVAGGATNEKLFF

clone_size: NA
j_call: TRBJ1-2
v_call: TRBV24-1
d_call: NA
cdr3_nt: TGTGCCACCAGTGTCCCCAGGAGACAGTCCACTAACTATGGCTACACCTTC
cdr3_aa: CATSVPRRQSTNYGYTF

clone_size: NA
j_call: TRBJ1-2
v_call: TRBV7-9
d_call: TRBD1
cdr3_nt: TGTGCCAGCAGCCAATGGGACAGGGAGAACTATGGCTACACCTTC
cdr3_aa: CASSQWDRENYGYTF

clone_size: NA
j_call: TRBJ1-2
v_call: TRBV6-5
d_call: TRBD1
cdr3_nt: TGTGCCACCGGGGCCGGAGGGGGCCGGGGCTACACCTTC
cdr3_aa: CATGAGGGRGYTF

clone_size: NA
j_call: TRBJ2-3
v_call: TRBV3-1/TRBV3-2
d_call: TRBD2
cdr3_nt: TGTGCCAGCAGCCAAGAAGTGGCGGGCTGGCGGGGGAGCACAGATACGCAGTATTTT
cdr3_aa: CASSQEVAGWRGSTDTQYF

clone_size: medium-sized
j_call: TRBJ1-1
v_call: TRBV7-2
d_call: NA
cdr3_nt: TGTGCTAGCAACCCAGGGGTGAACACTGAAGCTTTCTTT
cdr3_aa: CASNPGVNTEAFF

clone_size: once
j_call: TRBJ1-6
v_call: TRBV7-8
d_call: TRBD1
cdr3_nt: TGTGCCAGCAGCTCCGAAGGGACAGGCTACTCCTATAATTCACCCCTCCACTTT
cdr3_aa: CASSSEGTGYSYNSPLHF

clone_size: once
j_call: TRBJ1-1
v_call: TRBV30
d_call: NA
cdr3_nt: TGTGCCTGGAGGGGACTCTTGAACACTGAAGCTTTCTTT
cdr3_aa: CAWRGLLNTEAFF

clone_size: NA
j_call: TRBJ2-1
v_call: TRBV7-9
d_call: TRBD1
cdr3_nt: TGTGCCAGCAGCGCCCCCGAGACAGGGGACAATGAGCAGTTCTTC
cdr3_aa: CASSAPETGDNEQFF

clone_size: NA
j_call: TRBJ1-3
v_call: TRBV30
d_call: NA
cdr3_nt: TGTGCCTGGAAAGAATCCCAGAGGCCTGGAAACACCATATATTTT
cdr3_aa: CAWKESQRPGNTIYF

clone_size: NA
j_call: TRBJ2-3
v_call: TRBV4-3
d_call: TRBD2
cdr3_nt: TGCGCCAGCAGCCAAGTAATCGGCGGGGGGGTTCTGTATTTT
cdr3_aa: CASSQVIGGGVLYF

clone_size: NA
j_call: TRBJ2-4
v_call: TRBV5-1
d_call: TRBD1
cdr3_nt: TGCGCCAGCACGATGCCAGGGGGCCAGGACATTCAGTACTTC
cdr3_aa: CASTMPGGQDIQYF

clone_size: NA
j_call: TRBJ1-2
v_call: TRBV6-5
d_call: TRBD1
cdr3_nt: TGTGCCAGCAGTCCGGGACAGATCTATGGCTACACCTTC
cdr3_aa: CASSPGQIYGYTF

clone_size: NA
j_call: TRBJ2-1
v_call: TRBV29-1
d_call: NA
cdr3_nt: TGCAGCGTTGAAGATCTTGAGAGCCCCTACAATGAGCAGTTCTTC
cdr3_aa: CSVEDLESPYNEQFF

clone_size: once
j_call: TRBJ1-6
v_call: TRBV5-6
d_call: TRBD1
cdr3_nt: TGTGCCAGCAGCTCGGACAGGGCTTCACCCCTCCACTTT
cdr3_aa: CASSSDRASPLHF

clone_size: NA
j_call: TRBJ2-2
v_call: TRBV19
d_call: TRBD1
cdr3_nt: TGTGCCAGTAGACAGGGGGGCACCGGGGAGCTGTTTTTT
cdr3_aa: CASRQGGTGELFF

clone_size: NA
j_call: TRBJ1-3
v_call: TRBV28
d_call: NA
cdr3_nt: TGTGCCAGCAGTTCTACAGGGATATCCTCTGGAAACACCATATATTTT
cdr3_aa: CASSSTGISSGNTIYF

clone_size: NA
j_call: TRBJ1-2
v_call: TRBV28
d_call: TRBD1
cdr3_nt: TGTGCCAGCAGGGCGACAGGGGGCTCAAACTATGGCTACACCTTC
cdr3_aa: CASRATGGSNYGYTF

clone_size: NA
j_call: TRBJ2-2
v_call: TRBV11-2
d_call: TRBD2
cdr3_nt: TGTGCCAGCAGCTTATCATCTACTAGCGGGGCTACCGGGGAGCTGTTTTTT
cdr3_aa: CASSLSSTSGATGELFF

clone_size: NA
j_call: TRBJ1-6
v_call: TRBV20-1
d_call: NA
cdr3_nt: TGCAGTGCTAGTCGCGGAGGGAATTCACCCCTCCACTTT
cdr3_aa: CSASRGGNSPLHF

clone_size: NA
j_call: TRBJ2-7
v_call: TRBV11-3
d_call: TRBD2
cdr3_nt: TGTGCCAGCAGCTTAGAACCCGGGGGGGAAGGCGAGCAGTACTTC
cdr3_aa: CASSLEPGGEGEQYF

clone_size: NA
j_call: TRBJ2-1
v_call: TRBV7-3
d_call: NA
cdr3_nt: TGTGCCAGCAGCTCCGAGTCTTACTCCTACAATGAGCAGTTCTTC
cdr3_aa: CASSSESYSYNEQFF

clone_size: NA
j_call: TRBJ1-6
v_call: TRBV12-5
d_call: NA
cdr3_nt: TGTGCTAGTGGTTTGGAATGGACAGCGGACTATAATTCACCCCTCCACTTT
cdr3_aa: CASGLEWTADYNSPLHF

clone_size: NA
j_call: TRBJ1-1
v_call: TRBV11-2
d_call: NA
cdr3_nt: TGTGCCAGCAGCTTACGTCCAGAGAACACTGAAGCTTTCTTT
cdr3_aa: CASSLRPENTEAFF

clone_size: NA
j_call: TRBJ2-2
v_call: TRBV5-1
d_call: TRBD2
cdr3_nt: TGCGCCAGCAGCTTTACGGGGGGGCAATACACCGGGGAGCTGTTTTTT
cdr3_aa: CASSFTGGQYTGELFF